Described below is a single T cell receptor beta chain sequence and its context. The antigen is not known. The data were taken from a study of Ad26.COV2.S vaccination and SARS-CoV-2 variants. Study results and limitations: Across vaccine and placebo recipients, the breadth of non-spike TCRs was similar.

TCRdb's copy holds only in-frame clones and misses some; the assay was immunoSEQ multiplex PCR. Seen here are around 450,000 clones, 75% to 95% observed once, and the top ten hold roughly an eighth. The germline V gene has CDR1 PRHDT and CDR2 FYEKMQ (reference sequence). The trim removed 5 bases at V and 5 bases at J, leaving 13 bases unmatched. The CDR3 runs to 17 residues. Treatment meaning: roughly 20 received Ad26.COV2.S at low or high dose, single or two shots; a few received placebo; per-sample allocation not given. Repertoires come from day 63 after the first vaccine or placebo injection. At a Boston site, the person donating was an adult of 18-55 years. The vaccine antigen was prefusion-stabilized Wuhan SARS-CoV-2 spike.

This sequence was found in a person between 18 and 65 years old who received the Ad26.COV2.S COVID-19 vaccine or a placebo. The chain uses TRBV13 and TRBJ2-1; 9 positions agree with TRBD2. Sequenced material: peripheral blood, taken in a trial of Ad26.COV2.S vaccine versus placebo. CDR3 bases: TGTGCCAGCAGCGGTCAGGGACTAGCCGAGATCGACAATGAGCAGTTCTTC. The encoded protein is CASSGQGLAEIDNEQFF.